This T cell receptor beta chain is from a study of blood T cell repertoires in COVID-19. The repertoire was sequenced with immunoSEQ multiplex PCR; TCRdb's copy has only in-frame clones and lacks some. This sample carries more than 60,000 clones, 84% of them seen once, and the ten largest clones take less than 15%. Germline V gives CDR1 SGHVS, CDR2 FQNEAQ. The CDR3 has 14 amino acids. V shed 5 bases and J shed 0 bases, with 11 bases lying between them. This sequence was found in a man aged 45-65 years with COVID-19, enrolled during active disease. The V and J genes are TRBV7-8 and TRBJ2-7; possible D gene TRBD1, 5 bases. Sequenced material: peripheral blood. The CDR3 here is CASSHTDNSYEQYF. The CDR3 region has the DNA TGTGCCAGCAGCCATACGGACAACTCCTACGAGCAGTACTTC.